Listed below are T cell receptor beta chains from one sample, sequenced in a study of blood T cell repertoires in COVID-19. The repertoire was sequenced with immunoSEQ multiplex PCR; TCRdb's copy has only in-frame clones and lacks some. The table lists roughly 250,000 clones, 75% to 90% of them singletons. Material for sequencing was peripheral blood. These receptors all stem from a man in his sixties who had recovered from COVID-19. The CDR3 runs from the conserved cysteine through the conserved F or W. The order of the fields is clone size, J gene, V gene, D gene, CDR3 protein, CDR3 DNA. D genes are given only for firm matches. Only some rows state a clone size, as once, few, many or a class for expanded clones.

size: few; J: TRBJ2-2; V: TRBV7-9; D: .; CDR3: CASSTQGGPTGELFF; DNA: TGTGCCAGCAGCACACAGGGAGGGCCCACCGGGGAGCTGTTTTTT
size: few; J: TRBJ1-4; V: TRBV19; D: .; CDR3: CASTERTNEKLFF; DNA: TGTGCCAGTACAGAACGAACGAATGAAAAACTGTTTTTT
size: once; J: TRBJ1-2; V: TRBV3-1/TRBV3-2; D: TRBD1; CDR3: CASTEGQGARGYTF; DNA: TGTGCCAGCACCGAGGGGCAGGGGGCTCGTGGCTACACCTTC
size: .; J: TRBJ2-6; V: TRBV5-1; D: .; CDR3: CASSLAGQLPSGANVLTF; DNA: TGCGCCAGCAGCTTGGCAGGACAGCTTCCTTCTGGGGCCAACGTCCTGACTTTC
size: .; J: TRBJ1-2; V: TRBV6-5; D: TRBD1; CDR3: CASSYRQGYGYTF; DNA: TGTGCCAGCAGTTACCGACAGGGGTATGGCTACACCTTC
size: .; J: TRBJ2-1; V: TRBV11-2; D: .; CDR3: CASRGASNEQFF; DNA: TGTGCCAGCAGAGGGGCTAGTAATGAGCAGTTCTTC
size: .; J: TRBJ2-7; V: TRBV9; D: TRBD2; CDR3: CASSPGTSGGLEQYF; DNA: TGTGCCAGCAGCCCCGGGACTAGCGGGGGTTTAGAGCAGTACTTC
size: once; J: TRBJ1-6; V: TRBV18; D: TRBD1; CDR3: CASSPKLGQGVIKNSPLHF; DNA: TGTGCCAGCTCACCGAAGTTGGGACAGGGGGTTATCAAGAATTCACCCCTCCACTTT
size: few; J: TRBJ2-7; V: TRBV10-3; D: .; CDR3: CAITTTTRKPYEQYF; DNA: TGTGCCATCACCACGACCACTAGGAAGCCATACGAGCAGTACTTC
size: .; J: TRBJ1-2; V: TRBV6-5; D: .; CDR3: CASNTRAGNYGYTF; DNA: TGTGCCAGCAACACCAGGGCAGGCAACTATGGCTACACCTTC
size: .; J: TRBJ2-1; V: TRBV27; D: TRBD1; CDR3: CASSSTGVRSNEQFF; DNA: TGTGCCAGCAGTTCAACAGGGGTTCGGTCCAATGAGCAGTTCTTC